A selection of T cell receptor beta chains follows, all from one sample in a study of blood T cell repertoires in COVID-19. Method: immunoSEQ multiplex PCR; TCRdb's copy keeps in-frame clones and lacks some. The sample shows some 180,000 clones, around 84% of them seen only once. The sequencing sample was made of peripheral blood. The source of these receptors is a human donor in a cohort sampled during active COVID-19. CDR3s include the opening cysteine and the closing phenylalanine or tryptophan. The D gene is left open where the match is weak. Clone size, where shown, is once, few, many, or a class for clones that have expanded.

D: TRBD1; size: few; V: TRBV30; J: TRBJ1-5; CDR3: CAWGTGDNQPQHF; DNA: TGTGCCTGGGGGACAGGAGACAATCAGCCCCAGCATTTT
D: TRBD1; size: .; V: TRBV13; J: TRBJ2-1; CDR3: CASSPGTGDDGPYNEQFF; DNA: TGTGCCAGCAGCCCCGGGACAGGGGACGACGGTCCCTACAATGAGCAGTTCTTC
D: TRBD2; size: .; V: TRBV27; J: TRBJ2-4; CDR3: CASSPRVPGLAVAKNIQYF; DNA: TGTGCCAGCAGTCCAAGAGTTCCGGGACTAGCGGTAGCCAAAAACATTCAGTACTTC
D: TRBD2; size: .; V: TRBV7-2; J: TRBJ2-7; CDR3: CASSLRGLAGAPPHEQYF; DNA: TGTGCCAGCAGCTTAAGGGGACTAGCGGGAGCCCCCCCCCACGAGCAGTACTTC
D: TRBD1; size: .; V: TRBV4-1; J: TRBJ2-5; CDR3: CASSLYPPGQTQETQYF; DNA: TGCGCCAGCAGCCTTTACCCGCCGGGACAGACTCAAGAGACCCAGTACTTC
D: .; size: .; V: TRBV28; J: TRBJ1-2; CDR3: CASSFSSGYTF; DNA: TGTGCCAGCAGCTTCAGTTCAGGCTACACCTTC
D: .; size: .; V: TRBV27; J: TRBJ2-7; CDR3: CASSLSSRGAYEQYF; DNA: TGTGCCAGCAGTTTATCGAGCAGGGGGGCCTACGAGCAGTACTTC
D: .; size: .; V: TRBV29-1; J: TRBJ2-5; CDR3: CSVPDSQETQYF; DNA: TGCAGCGTACCCGACAGCCAAGAGACCCAGTACTTC
D: TRBD2; size: .; V: TRBV7-9; J: TRBJ2-1; CDR3: CASSSLAGYFNEQFF; DNA: TGTGCCAGCAGCTCATTAGCGGGTTACTTCAATGAGCAGTTCTTC
D: .; size: .; V: TRBV12-5; J: TRBJ2-2; CDR3: CASDPPPGVITGELFF; DNA: TGTGCTAGTGATCCCCCGCCAGGGGTGATCACCGGGGAGCTGTTTTTT
D: .; size: .; V: TRBV19; J: TRBJ2-3; CDR3: CASSISLAGRSTDTQYF; DNA: TGTGCCAGTAGTATATCCCTCGCGGGGAGGAGCACAGATACGCAGTATTTT
D: .; size: .; V: TRBV30; J: TRBJ1-1; CDR3: CAWTSSGSTEAFF; DNA: TGTGCCTGGACCTCTTCAGGAAGCACTGAAGCTTTCTTT
D: TRBD1; size: once; V: TRBV5-1; J: TRBJ1-1; CDR3: CAGRDRDGHTEAFF; DNA: TGCGCCGGCCGGGACAGGGATGGTCACACTGAAGCTTTCTTT
D: .; size: once; V: TRBV5-6; J: TRBJ1-2; CDR3: CASSPTGLSGYTF; DNA: TGTGCCAGCAGCCCCACGGGTCTCTCTGGCTACACCTTC
D: TRBD1; size: .; V: TRBV19; J: TRBJ2-7; CDR3: CASMAYMGQGAYEQYF; DNA: TGTGCCAGTATGGCGTATATGGGACAGGGGGCTTACGAGCAGTACTTC
D: TRBD2; size: .; V: TRBV19; J: TRBJ2-1; CDR3: CASSITSGSNEQFF; DNA: TGTGCCAGTAGTATTACTAGCGGGAGTAATGAGCAGTTCTTC